This T cell receptor beta chain derives from a study of CD4 T cells in relation to SARS-CoV-2 and coronaviruses. Study in general: Shared crossreactive spike epitopes were mapped to their HLA restriction.

A word on this clone: The antigen remains undetermined.

Assay used: immunoSEQ multiplex PCR; TCRdb lists only in-frame clones, some missing. The top ten clones hold about 1.3% of a sample with 35,000 to 50,000 clones, approximately 80% of them seen once. The sequencing sample was made of naive CD4+ T cells from PBMCs, cultured in vitro. The sample's subset: naive CD4+ T cells isolated by negative enrichment. The receptor was isolated from an adult with COVID-19.

The DNA for the CDR3 is TGTGCCTGGAGTCGGGGGGCCAACGTCCTGACTTTC. As protein: CAWSRGANVLTF. The chain has TRBV30 and TRBJ2-6; D remains unclear. V dropped 2 bases and J dropped 4 bases, with 3 bases sitting between them. The length of the CDR3 is 12 residues. Per germline, CDR1 GTSNPN and CDR2 SVGIG (reference sequence).